The 18 T cell receptor beta chains below all came from one sample that was sequenced in a study of graft-versus-host responses after intestinal transplantation. The table came from immunoSEQ multiplex PCR; TCRdb's copy has only in-frame clones and leaves some out. The table shows tens of thousands of clones, with 91% occurring only once. The sequencing here drew on PBMCs, taken nearly 670 days after intestinal transplant. The receptors stem from a human patient who received an intestinal transplant, so some T cells may come from the graft donor.

This chain links TRBV25-1 with TRBJ2-7, with 10 bases lining up with TRBD1. This CDR3 is 15 amino acids long. The trim removed 3 bases at V and 6 bases at J, leaving 8 bases unmatched. Germline V gene data show CDR1 as MGHDK and CDR2 as SYGVNS. DNA for the CDR3: TGTGCCAGCAGTGATTCGGACAGGGGGATGACCGAGCAGTACTTC. Its protein product is CASSDSDRGMTEQYF.

The V and J genes are TRBV6-1 and TRBJ1-5, with 7 bases identical to TRBD1. Germline V lookup: CDR1 MNHNS, CDR2 SASEGT. CDR3 length equals 15 residues. Trimming removed 6 bases from V and 4 bases from J; junction bases left unmatched: 9. The DNA for the CDR3 is TGTGCCAGCAGGACAGGGTTTGGGATTAATCAGCCCCAGCATTTT. This translates into CASRTGFGINQPQHF.

The chain uses TRBV7-8 and TRBJ2-1, with 8 bases matching TRBD2. V lost 5 bases to trimming and J lost 4 bases; unmatched junction nucleotides: 10. Germline values: CDR1 SGHVS, CDR2 FQNEAQ. The CDR3 extends over 16 amino acids. CDR3 region: CASSPSLAGIYNEQFF. Written as DNA, the CDR3 is TGTGCCAGCAGCCCGAGTTTAGCGGGGATTTACAATGAGCAGTTCTTC.

J is TRBJ1-1 and V is TRBV5-1; D not certain. V lost 0 bases, J lost 1 base, and 7 bases lay in between. The CDR3 is 14 residues long. Germline-derived CDR1 and CDR2 are SGHRS and YFSETQ. The DNA of the CDR3 is TGCGCCAGCAGCTTGGGAGCTCCGAACACTGAAGCTTTCTTT. Translated, it gives CASSLGAPNTEAFF.

This rearrangement joins TRBV6-1 to TRBJ1-6, with 7 bases matching TRBD1. V shed 8 bases and J 5 bases; nucleotides not matched to a gene: 3. There are 13 residues in the CDR3. CDR1 and CDR2 (germline): MNHNS, SASEGT. The CDR3 protein is CASDRDNNSPLHF. The CDR3 DNA reads TGTGCCAGCGACAGGGATAATAATTCACCCCTCCACTTT.

V and J are TRBV2 and TRBJ2-5, with D possibly TRBD1 on 6 matching bases. CDR1 is SNHLY and CDR2 is FYNNEI in the germline V gene. V shed 6 bases and J shed 4 bases, with 15 bases lying between them. The CDR3 sequence is 14 residues long. The CDR3 coding sequence is TGTGCCAGCAGCGCAGGGGTCCCGGGAGAGACCCAGTACTTC. This codes for CASSAGVPGETQYF.

With regard to this clone: The sample carries other DNA sequences with the same CDR3. The chain couples TRBV9 to TRBJ1-1, with D unclear. This CDR3 spans 13 amino acids. The germline gives CDR1 SGDLS, CDR2 YYNGEE. V dropped 1 base and J dropped 1 base, with 5 bases sitting between them. The CDR3 region has the DNA TGTGCCAGCAGCGTAAATAGGAACACTGAAGCTTTCTTT. Protein product: CASSVNRNTEAFF.

The rearrangement uses TRBV10-3 and TRBJ2-3, with a possible D match to TRBD2 (7 bases). Germline V gives CDR1 ENHRY, CDR2 SYGVKD. This CDR3 is built from 18 residues. V lost 0 bases, J lost 6 bases, and 22 bases lay in between. The CDR3 is CAISESFGGGVGGDTQYF. The CDR3, as DNA: TGTGCCATCAGTGAGTCATTTGGAGGGGGGGTCGGCGGGGATACGCAGTATTTT.

Here the CDR3 DNA reads TGTGCCAGCAGCTTAGGGGAGATCGGGGCCGGGGAGCTGTTTTTT. The encoded protein is CASSLGEIGAGELFF. This chain joins TRBV7-8 and TRBJ2-2, with a tentative D call TRBD2 (5 bases). The V and J ends lost 1 base and 6 bases respectively, with 12 bases between them. The germline CDR1 and CDR2 sequences are SGHVS and FQNEAQ. The CDR3 totals 15 residues.

This sequence joins TRBV18 and TRBJ1-4, with unresolved D. Trimming left V 2 bases short and J 7 bases short, with 14 bases between. This CDR3 is built from 15 residues. Per the germline V gene, CDR1 is KGHSH and CDR2 is LQKENI. The CDR3 DNA reads as TGTGCCAGCTCACCAGTGGAGGTTGACGGTGAAAAACTGTTTTTT. Residues: CASSPVEVDGEKLFF.

The rearrangement joins TRBV7-8 to TRBJ2-2; 10 nucleotides align to TRBD2. Trimming at V came to 4 bases and at J to 8 bases, leaving 10 bases not matched to a gene. This CDR3 has 16 residues. Germline values: CDR1 SGHVS, CDR2 FQNEAQ. CDR3 nucleotide sequence: TGTGCCAGCAGCTCACCTAGCGGGGGCTTCCCTGGGGAGCTGTTTTTT. Protein sequence: CASSSPSGGFPGELFF.

This chain uses TRBV5-1 with TRBJ1-1; 10 bases agree with TRBD1. V lost 5 bases and J lost 4; bases outside the gene matches: 8. The CDR3 consists of 15 residues. The germline V gene encodes CDR1 SGHRS and CDR2 YFSETQ. The CDR3 region has the DNA TGCGCCAGCAGTAGATACCGGGACAGGGGCACTGAAGCTTTCTTT. Translated, it gives CASSRYRDRGTEAFF.

This clone was counted a few times. V gene TRBV7-9 combines with J gene TRBJ1-1, with D hard to call. V lost 5 bases to trimming and J lost 7 bases, with 8 bases between them. Germline V gene lookup returns CDR1 SEHNR and CDR2 FQNEAQ (reference sequence). The CDR3 runs 11 residues. CDR3 sequence: CASSRSLEAFF. CDR3 sequence (DNA): TGTGCCAGCAGCAGGTCCCTTGAAGCTTTCTTT. Full variable domain (rest looked up from reference TRBV7-9 and TRBJ1-1): DTGVSQNPRHKITKRGQNVTFRCDPISEHNRLYWYRQTLGQGPEFLTYFQNEAQLEKSRLLSDRFSAERPKGSFSTLEIQRTEQGDSAMYLCASSRSLEAFFGQGTRLTVV.

The rearrangement joins TRBV13 to TRBJ2-2, with D possibly being TRBD1 (5 bases). The ends were cut back, 5 bases at V and 0 bases at J, with 13 bases in the middle. Germline loops: CDR1 PRHDT, CDR2 FYEKMQ (reference sequence). The CDR3 runs to 16 residues. The CDR3 loop is CASSRLMTANTGELFF. CDR3 nucleotide sequence: TGTGCCAGCAGCCGACTCATGACAGCGAACACCGGGGAGCTGTTTTTT.

The chain links TRBV7-6 to TRBJ2-7, with D uncertain. Trimming shortened V by 1 base and J by 0 bases, and 7 bases separated the two germline ends. This CDR3 comprises 14 residues. CDR1 is SGHVS, CDR2 FNYEAQ, per germline. The CDR3 reads CASSLGPHSYEQYF. The CDR3 DNA is TGTGCCAGCAGCTTAGGCCCCCACTCCTACGAGCAGTACTTC.

The V gene is TRBV5-5, the J gene TRBJ1-2, with D perhaps TRBD1 (5 bases). This CDR3 is built from 16 residues. Deletions cut 0 bases from V and 4 bases from J, with 16 bases between. Germline loops: CDR1 SGHKS, CDR2 YYEKEE (reference sequence). For the CDR3, the DNA is TGTGCCAGCAGCTTGGCAAGTCAGGGAGGCCTCTATGGCTACACCTTC. Translating it yields CASSLASQGGLYGYTF.

The V call is TRBV10-1, the J call TRBJ2-7; TRBD2 matches at 9 bases. V was clipped by 0 bases and J by 5 bases; unmatched bases: 5. The CDR3 sequence is 15 residues long. Germline V gene lookup returns CDR1 WNHNN and CDR2 SYGVQD (reference sequence). For the CDR3, the DNA is TGCGCCAGCAGTGAGTCCGGGACTAGCATCCACGAGCAGTACTTC. Its translation is CASSESGTSIHEQYF.

The chain employs TRBV15 and TRBJ2-1; D call uncertain. From germline, CDR1 is LNHNV and CDR2 YYDKDF (reference sequence). V was cut by 0 bases and J by 8 bases, with 8 bases left in between. CDR3 length equals 13 residues. CDR3 in DNA: TGTGCCACCAGCAGAGATATGGCGGATGAGCAGTTCTTC. Protein sequence: CATSRDMADEQFF.